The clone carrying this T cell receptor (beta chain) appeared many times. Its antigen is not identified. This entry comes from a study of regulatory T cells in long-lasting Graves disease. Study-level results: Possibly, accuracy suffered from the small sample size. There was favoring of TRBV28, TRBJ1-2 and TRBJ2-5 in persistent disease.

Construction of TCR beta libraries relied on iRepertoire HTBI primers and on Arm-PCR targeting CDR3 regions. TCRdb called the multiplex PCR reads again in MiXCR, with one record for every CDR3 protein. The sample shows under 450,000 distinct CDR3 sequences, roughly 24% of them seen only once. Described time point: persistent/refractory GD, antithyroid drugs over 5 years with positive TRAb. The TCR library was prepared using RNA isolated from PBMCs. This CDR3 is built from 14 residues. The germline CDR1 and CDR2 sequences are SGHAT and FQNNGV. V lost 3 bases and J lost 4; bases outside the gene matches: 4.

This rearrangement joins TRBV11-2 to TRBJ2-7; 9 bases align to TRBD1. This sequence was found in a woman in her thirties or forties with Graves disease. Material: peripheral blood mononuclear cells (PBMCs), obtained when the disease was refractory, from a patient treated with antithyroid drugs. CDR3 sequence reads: CASSFGTGNYEQYF. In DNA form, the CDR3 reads TGTGCCAGCAGCTTCGGGACAGGGAATTACGAGCAGTACTTC.